Each of the 8 T cell receptor beta chains below was sequenced from the same sample in a study of post-analysis software for immune sequencing data. Study results and caveats: Four to six TRBV segments (TRBV5-6, TRBV5-1 and TRBV20-1 among them) occurred more frequently in patients than in controls.

These receptors' antigens are unknown. Prepared TCR beta cDNA libraries contained unique molecular identifiers. TCRdb fed the PCR reads into MiXCR, producing one record per CDR3 protein. The repertoire includes approximately 770,000 distinct CDR3 sequences, around 45% of them detected once, and 4.9% sits in the top ten. Source material: blood. The receptors derive from a girl aged 10-17 years with multiple sclerosis.

This clonotype was counted a few times. V gene TRBV6-6 combines with J gene TRBJ2-3, with D unclear. Looked up from germline, CDR1 is MNHNY and CDR2 is SVGAGI (reference sequence). Trimming cost V 6 bases and J 2 bases, with 12 bases left between them. The CDR3 spans 14 residues. The CDR3 coding sequence is TGTGCCAGCAGGCAGTTCCCCGACACAGATACGCAGTATTTT. This encodes CASRQFPDTDTQYF.

Here the CDR3 DNA reads TGTGCCAGCAGCCTGTTGACTAGCGGGAGATCGGGCAATGAGCAGTTCTTC. Translating gives CASSLLTSGRSGNEQFF. This chain connects TRBV7-6 to TRBJ2-1; 12 nucleotides match TRBD2. This CDR3 has 17 residues. The ends lost 5 bases at V and 6 bases at J; junction bases unmatched: 11. The germline CDR1 and CDR2 sequences are SGHVS and FNYEAQ.

The J gene is TRBJ2-5, the V gene TRBV7-2; 7 nucleotides match TRBD2. The CDR3 has 15 residues. CDR1 is SGHTA and CDR2 is FQGNSA in the germline V gene. Germline trimming cut 2 bases from V and 5 bases from J; bases unmatched to any gene: 8. The CDR3 DNA sequence: TGTGCCAGCAGCTTATGGCCGGGAGGCTGGGAGACCCAGTACTTC. Protein product: CASSLWPGGWETQYF.

The chain employs TRBV7-9 and TRBJ1-1; no firm D call. From germline, CDR1 is SEHNR and CDR2 FQNEAQ (reference sequence). V dropped 5 bases and J dropped 3 bases, with 7 bases sitting between them. The CDR3 runs to 12 residues. The CDR3 sequence: CASSRLDTEAFF. The CDR3 nucleotides are TGTGCCAGCAGCCGGTTGGACACTGAAGCTTTCTTT. The variable domain in full, with the rest retrieved from reference TRBV7-9 and TRBJ1-1, is DTGVSQNPRHKITKRGQNVTFRCDPISEHNRLYWYRQTLGQGPEFLTYFQNEAQLEKSRLLSDRFSAERPKGSFSTLEIQRTEQGDSAMYLCASSRLDTEAFFGQGTRLTVV.

The J gene is TRBJ2-5, the V gene TRBV6-6; 9 nucleotides align to TRBD1. Germline assignment: CDR1 MNHNY and CDR2 SVGAGI (reference sequence). There are 15 residues in the CDR3. The trim removed 2 bases at V and 5 bases at J, leaving 6 bases unmatched. The CDR3 bases are TGTGCCAGCAGTTACCGTACAGGGGGCGGGGAGACCCAGTACTTC. This translates into CASSYRTGGGETQYF.

The gene calls are TRBV9 and TRBJ2-1, with a possible D match to TRBD2 (7 bases). The CDR3 covers 18 residues. Germline V gives CDR1 SGDLS, CDR2 YYNGEE. V lost 3 bases and J lost 6, with 25 bases in between. CDR3: CASSAPGGGGPVTNEQFF. CDR3 DNA: TGTGCCAGCAGCGCCCCTGGGGGGGGCGGGCCGGTGACCAATGAGCAGTTCTTC.

The chain uses TRBV2 and TRBJ2-5; D remains unclear. The CDR3 covers 11 residues. The germline V and J ends were trimmed by 8 bases and 0 bases, with 4 bases remaining between them. The germline V gene encodes CDR1 SNHLY and CDR2 FYNNEI. CDR3 in amino acids: CASLYQETQYF. The DNA of the CDR3 is TGTGCCAGCCTGTACCAAGAGACCCAGTACTTC.

The chain recombines TRBV28 with TRBJ1-5; D unresolved. CDR3 size: 15 residues. Trimming left V 3 bases short and J 3 bases short, with 12 bases between. Germline V CDR1 and CDR2: MDHEN, SYDVKM. The CDR3: CASSLPGEANQPQHF. CDR3 nucleotide sequence: TGTGCCAGCAGTTTGCCCGGTGAGGCCAATCAGCCCCAGCATTTT.